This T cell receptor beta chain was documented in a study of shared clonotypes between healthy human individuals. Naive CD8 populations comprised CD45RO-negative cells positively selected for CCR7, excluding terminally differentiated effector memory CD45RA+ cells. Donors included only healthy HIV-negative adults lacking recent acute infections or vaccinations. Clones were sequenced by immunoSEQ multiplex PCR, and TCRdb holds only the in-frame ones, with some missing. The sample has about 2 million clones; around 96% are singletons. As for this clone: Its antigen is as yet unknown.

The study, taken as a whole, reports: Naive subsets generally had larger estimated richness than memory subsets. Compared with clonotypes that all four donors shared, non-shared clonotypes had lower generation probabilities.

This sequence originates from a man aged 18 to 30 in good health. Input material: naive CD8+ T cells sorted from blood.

The DNA for the CDR3 is TGTGCCAGCAGCGAGGGGGAACAGGAGACAGATACGCAGTATTTT. Translation: CASSEGEQETDTQYF. The chain employs TRBV9 and TRBJ2-3, with D perhaps matching TRBD1 (6 bases). The CDR3 runs 15 residues. Germline V gene lookup returns CDR1 SGDLS and CDR2 YYNGEE. Trimming took off 3 bases at V and 3 bases at J, with 14 bases between the two ends.